This T cell receptor (beta chain) was retrieved from a study of blood T cell repertoires in COVID-19. Authors' analysis steps: Nucleated cell number was recorded as an estimate derived from reference gene primer amplification. Profiling relied on immunoSEQ multiplex PCR, and the TCRdb table lists in-frame clones only, not all of them. That table supplies the V and J calls and clone size; D and trimming were determined from the DNA. Of 350,000 to 450,000 clones in the sample, 80% to 95% were seen once. Germline CDR1 reads MNHNS; CDR2 reads SASEGT. This CDR3 is 17 amino acids long. After removal of 4 bases from V and 2 bases from J, the junction contained 10 bases not matched to a gene.

The receptor was derived from a woman aged 40 to 50 who had been exposed to COVID-19. The chain carries TRBV6-1 and TRBJ2-7, with TRBD2 matching 11 bases. The source material was PBMCs or T cells enriched from blood (not recorded which). The CDR3 loop is CASSGTSGRSRAYEQYF. The DNA for the CDR3 is TGTGCCAGCAGTGGGACTAGCGGGCGATCCCGGGCCTACGAGCAGTACTTC.